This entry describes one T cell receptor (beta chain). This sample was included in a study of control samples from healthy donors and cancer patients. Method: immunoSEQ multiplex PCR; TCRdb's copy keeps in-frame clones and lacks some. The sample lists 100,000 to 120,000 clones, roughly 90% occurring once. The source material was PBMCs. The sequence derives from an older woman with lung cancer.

CDR3 DNA sequence: TGTGCCATCAGGAGACAGACGATGAACACTGAAGCTTTCTTT. Protein sequence: CAIRRQTMNTEAFF. The chain combines TRBV10-3 with TRBJ1-1; maybe TRBD1 (5 bases). Germline CDR1 ENHRY, CDR2 SYGVKD. Trimming took 6 bases from V and 0 from J, leaving 11 bases between them. This CDR3 is 14 amino acids long.